A selection of T cell receptor beta chains follows, all from one sample in a study of blood T cell repertoires in COVID-19. The data were produced by immunoSEQ multiplex PCR, yet TCRdb's version contains in-frame clones alone and is incomplete. Found here are a few hundred thousand clones, around 89% of them singletons; the top ten hold around 0.84%. Sequencing was done on a sample of peripheral blood. These receptors came from a man aged 30-40 years with acute or convalescent COVID-19. CDR3s include the opening cysteine and the closing phenylalanine or tryptophan. The D gene is left open where the match is weak. The size field is filled for only some rows; it gives once, few, many or a size class.

NA TRBJ1-1 TRBV25-1 NA CASSEYLFDTEAFF TGTGCCAGCAGTGAATACCTATTCGATACTGAAGCTTTCTTT
once TRBJ2-1 TRBV6-5 NA CASSSRPPAYNEQFF TGTGCCAGCAGTAGCCGTCCGCCCGCTTACAATGAGCAGTTCTTC
few TRBJ1-1 TRBV2 NA CASSDTGLRTEAFF TGTGCCAGCAGTGATACAGGGCTGCGAACTGAAGCTTTCTTT
NA TRBJ2-6 TRBV21-1 NA CASSKALGTAVLGGANVLTF TGTGCCAGCAGCAAAGCACTGGGGACAGCCGTCCTGGGGGGGGCCAACGTCCTGACTTTC
NA TRBJ1-3 TRBV30 NA CAWRPGRSGNTIYF TGTGCCTGGAGGCCAGGCAGATCAGGAAACACCATATATTTT
NA TRBJ1-1 TRBV19 TRBD1 CASSIDDRGRGNTEAFF TGTGCCAGTAGTATAGATGACAGGGGGCGAGGGAACACTGAAGCTTTCTTT
NA TRBJ2-3 TRBV21-1 NA CASSKKVAGSLTDTQYF TGTGCCAGCAGCAAAAAGGTAGCGGGGTCCTTAACAGATACGCAGTATTTT
NA TRBJ2-7 TRBV7-8 TRBD1 CASSLGQGGDEQYF TGTGCCAGCAGCCTTGGACAGGGGGGAGACGAGCAGTACTTC
NA TRBJ1-6 TRBV5-6 NA CASSSRQVLTPLHF TGTGCCAGCAGCTCCAGACAGGTTTTGACTCCCCTCCACTTT
NA TRBJ1-2 TRBV6-5 NA CASSYDSYGYTF TGTGCCAGCAGTTACGACAGCTATGGCTACACCTTC
NA TRBJ1-5 TRBV11-2 TRBD1 CASSLQGGNQPQHF TGTGCCAGCAGCCTGCAGGGGGGCAATCAGCCCCAGCATTTT
once TRBJ1-2 TRBV28 TRBD1 CASSSWTGGGYTF TGTGCCAGCAGTTCCTGGACAGGGGGTGGCTACACCTTC
NA TRBJ2-1 TRBV5-8 NA CASSLEGQSYNEQFF TGTGCCAGCAGCTTGGAAGGACAGTCCTACAATGAGCAGTTCTTC
NA TRBJ2-1 TRBV28 NA CASNPGSSYNEQFF TGTGCCAGCAATCCCGGGAGCTCCTACAATGAGCAGTTCTTC
NA TRBJ1-2 TRBV12-3/TRBV12-4 NA CASSTLVYGYTF TGTGCCAGCAGCACACTAGTTTATGGCTACACCTTC
few TRBJ1-2 TRBV24-1 TRBD1 CATSGERQGLSYGYTF TGTGCCACCAGTGGGGAACGACAGGGGCTCAGCTATGGCTACACCTTC
NA TRBJ2-7 TRBV19 TRBD2 CASSAGTTYEQYF TGTGCCAGTAGTGCCGGGACTACCTACGAGCAGTACTTC
NA TRBJ2-7 TRBV6-1 TRBD1 CASSEYYGTGDEQYF TGTGCCAGCAGTGAATACTATGGGACAGGGGACGAGCAGTACTTC
NA TRBJ2-6 TRBV10-2 NA CASSLQDSGANVLTF TGCGCCAGCAGTCTACAGGACTCTGGGGCCAACGTCCTGACTTTC
NA TRBJ1-2 TRBV19 TRBD1 CASSIQGQLYGYTF TGTGCCAGTAGTATTCAGGGACAGCTCTATGGCTACACCTTC
NA TRBJ2-1 TRBV6-5 TRBD1 CASRTLRDSYNEQFF TGTGCCAGCAGGACTCTCCGGGACAGCTACAATGAGCAGTTCTTC
NA TRBJ2-1 TRBV11-2 TRBD1 CASSSGTGPYNEQFF TGTGCCAGCAGTTCCGGGACAGGGCCCTACAATGAGCAGTTCTTC
NA TRBJ1-5 TRBV27 TRBD1 CASGRNLDRANQPQHF TGTGCCAGCGGTCGCAACCTAGACAGGGCCAATCAGCCCCAGCATTTT
NA TRBJ2-3 TRBV7-8 NA CASSLGQGGPDTQYF TGTGCCAGCAGCTTAGGCCAGGGGGGTCCAGATACGCAGTATTTT
once TRBJ2-3 TRBV6-1 NA CASSEQADTQYF TGTGCCAGCAGTGAACAGGCAGATACGCAGTATTTT
once TRBJ1-4 TRBV18 NA CASSPQQEPNEKLFF TGTGCCAGCTCACCCCAACAGGAGCCTAATGAAAAACTGTTTTTT
NA TRBJ2-1 TRBV30 TRBD2 CAWSTLAGRNEQFF TGTGCCTGGAGTACTCTAGCGGGACGCAATGAGCAGTTCTTC
NA TRBJ2-5 TRBV20-1 NA CSAYLTGTQYF TGCAGTGCTTATCTGACTGGGACCCAGTACTTC
NA TRBJ1-4 TRBV19 NA CASSYRVTNEKLFF TGTGCCAGTAGTTACAGGGTAACTAATGAAAAACTGTTTTTT
NA TRBJ2-2 TRBV19 TRBD2 CASSLRTSLIGELFF TGTGCCAGTAGTCTCCGGACTAGCTTGATCGGGGAGCTGTTTTTT
NA TRBJ2-7 TRBV4-1 NA CASSLSGTSAYEQYF TGCGCCAGCAGTCTGTCAGGGACTTCGGCCTACGAGCAGTACTTC
NA TRBJ2-7 TRBV5-1 TRBD2 CASSAAGTTNEQYF TGCGCCAGCAGCGCCGCCGGGACTACAAACGAGCAGTACTTC
once TRBJ1-1 TRBV14 NA CASSPDRGMAEAFF TGTGCCAGCAGCCCGGACCGGGGGATGGCTGAAGCTTTCTTT
once TRBJ2-3 TRBV7-9 NA CASSFLSVDTQYF TGTGCCAGCAGCTTCCTTTCGGTGGATACGCAGTATTTT
NA TRBJ1-5 TRBV2 TRBD1 CASKPDRGSNQPQHF TGTGCCAGCAAGCCGGACAGGGGTAGCAATCAGCCCCAGCATTTT
once TRBJ2-5 TRBV29-1 TRBD1 CSVPSVGQGETQYF TGCAGCGTTCCCTCCGTTGGACAGGGAGAGACCCAGTACTTC
NA TRBJ1-2 TRBV6-5 NA CASRGGRSYGYTF TGTGCCAGCCGGGGGGGGCGCAGCTATGGCTACACCTTC
NA TRBJ2-3 TRBV5-1 TRBD1 CASSLGGTGDTQYF TGCGCCAGCAGCTTAGGGGGCACGGGAGATACGCAGTATTTT
once TRBJ2-7 TRBV10-1 NA CASSAQVVHEQYF TGCGCCAGCTCAGCCCAGGTTGTCCACGAGCAGTACTTC
NA TRBJ2-7 TRBV24-1 TRBD2 CATSDLQMGGRHRAPANEQYF TGTGCCACCAGTGATTTGCAGATGGGCGGGAGGCACCGAGCACCTGCCAACGAGCAGTACTTC
NA TRBJ2-3 TRBV27 NA CASSLSAGRDTQYF TGTGCCAGCAGTTTATCGGCAGGGCGGGATACGCAGTATTTT
NA TRBJ1-1 TRBV18 NA CASSPSAGNTEAFF TGTGCCAGCTCACCATCCGCGGGGAACACTGAAGCTTTCTTT
NA TRBJ1-6 TRBV28 TRBD1 CASRAGTATSYNSPLHF TGTGCCAGCAGGGCCGGGACAGCGACTAGCTATAATTCACCCCTCCACTTT
NA TRBJ2-2 TRBV30 NA CAWSVYPGATGELFF TGTGCCTGGAGTGTATATCCCGGAGCCACCGGGGAGCTGTTTTTT
once TRBJ2-1 TRBV4-2 TRBD1 CASSQAHRDRAYNEQFF TGTGCCAGCAGCCAGGCCCACCGGGACAGGGCGTACAATGAGCAGTTCTTC
few TRBJ1-1 TRBV28 NA CASSLGARGAEAFF TGTGCCAGCAGTTTAGGGGCTCGGGGGGCGGAAGCTTTCTTT
NA TRBJ1-3 TRBV9 NA CASSGSAGNTIYF TGTGCCAGCAGCGGTTCTGCTGGAAACACCATATATTTT
NA TRBJ1-1 TRBV6-5 TRBD1 CASSYDRGRPAFF TGTGCCAGCAGTTACGACAGGGGGCGACCAGCTTTCTTT
NA TRBJ2-7 TRBV5-1 TRBD1 CASGLSSGTGYYEQYF TGCGCCAGCGGATTATCATCCGGGACAGGGTATTACGAGCAGTACTTC
NA TRBJ1-1 TRBV7-9 NA CASSFGDFLNTEAFF TGTGCCAGCAGCTTTGGGGACTTCTTGAACACTGAAGCTTTCTTT
NA TRBJ1-5 TRBV19 NA CASTQGVRINQPQHF TGTGCCAGTACTCAGGGTGTAAGGATCAATCAGCCCCAGCATTTT
NA TRBJ1-1 TRBV7-3 NA CASSLRQGVEAFF TGTGCCAGCAGCCTCAGGCAAGGGGTTGAAGCTTTCTTT
NA TRBJ1-1 TRBV28 NA CASSFFTGEAFF TGTGCCAGCAGTTTTTTTACAGGGGAAGCTTTCTTT
NA TRBJ1-4 TRBV3-1/TRBV3-2 TRBD1 CASSTRGRGQENEKLFF TGTGCCAGCAGCACCAGGGGGCGGGGACAGGAGAATGAAAAACTGTTTTTT
NA TRBJ1-1 TRBV18 NA CASSLSRRENTEAFF TGTGCCAGCTCACTATCCCGCAGGGAGAACACTGAAGCTTTCTTT
once TRBJ2-3 TRBV5-6 NA CASSLAGGLPDTQYF TGTGCCAGCAGCTTGGCAGGAGGGCTCCCAGATACGCAGTATTTT
NA TRBJ2-1 TRBV24-1 NA CATSDPKRTSSYNEQFF TGTGCCACCAGTGATCCCAAGCGGACGAGCTCCTACAATGAGCAGTTCTTC
few TRBJ2-7 TRBV7-6 TRBD1 CASSQSRQGSYEQYF TGTGCCAGCAGTCAGAGCAGACAGGGCTCCTACGAGCAGTACTTC
NA TRBJ1-2 TRBV6-5 NA CASRPTGRGYGYTF TGTGCCAGCAGACCCACAGGGAGGGGTTATGGCTACACCTTC